Listed here are 5 T cell receptor beta chains from one sample, sequenced in a study of cytomegalovirus exposure and HLA in healthy donors. Primers included in the PCR were 60 Vbeta and 13 Jbeta primers. Using immunoSEQ multiplex PCR, the repertoire was profiled, and TCRdb retains in-frame clones only, with some absent. The table has approximately 140,000 clones, approximately 80% seen once; the top ten hold approximately 1.5%. The material sequenced was PBMCs. The receptors stem from a woman aged 18-29 years in good health and CMV-seronegative.

The gene calls are TRBV29-1 and TRBJ2-6; 10 bases agree with TRBD1. The CDR3 runs to 19 residues. Germline CDR1 SQVTM, CDR2 ANQGSEA. V was clipped by 0 bases and J by 0 bases; unmatched bases: 8. This CDR3 reads CSVEDRGTGVYSGANVLTF. CDR3 in DNA: TGCAGCGTTGAAGATCGGGGGACAGGGGTCTACTCTGGGGCCAACGTCCTGACTTTC. Together with reference TRBV29-1 and TRBJ2-6, the CDR3 gives the full variable domain: SAVISQKPSRDICQRGTSLTIQCQVDSQVTMMFWYRQQPGQSLTLIATANQGSEATYESGFVIDKFPISRPNLTFSTLTVSNMSPEDSSIYLCSVEDRGTGVYSGANVLTFGAGSRLTVL.

This clone has just a few counts. The CDR3 here is CASSQQGYNEQFF. In DNA, the CDR3 is TGTGCCAGCAGCCAACAGGGATACAATGAGCAGTTCTTC. V and J are TRBV5-4 and TRBJ2-1, with a tentative D call TRBD1 (6 bases). V was trimmed by 4 bases and J by 4 bases, leaving 9 bases between them. Germline loops: CDR1 SGHNT, CDR2 YYREEE (reference sequence). The CDR3 runs 13 residues.

This chain's CDR3 is CASSLYMNTEAFF. Written as DNA, the CDR3 is TGTGCCAGCAGTTTATATATGAACACTGAAGCTTTCTTT. This chain uses TRBV27 with TRBJ1-1; no clear D gene. Germline CDR1 MNHEY, CDR2 SMNVEV (reference sequence). CDR3 size: 13 residues. With 1 base removed from V and 0 bases from J, the gap between germline ends came to 3 bases.

This clone came up once. V gene TRBV19 combines with J gene TRBJ2-7; D is unclear. This CDR3 is built from 11 residues. V lost 3 bases and J lost 7, with 7 bases in between. CDR1 is LNHDA and CDR2 is SQIVND in the germline V gene (reference sequence). The DNA of the CDR3 is TGTGCCAGTAGTATTTTGAGGGAGCAGTACTTC. Its protein product is CASSILREQYF.

The chain has TRBV5-6 and TRBJ1-2; TRBD1 matches 8 bases. Trimming took 4 bases from V and 4 from J; bases not matched to a gene: 9. The CDR3 length is 15 residues. Germline values: CDR1 SGHDT, CDR2 YYEEEE. The CDR3 sequence: CASSPDGQGAYGYTF. The CDR3 coding sequence is TGTGCCAGCAGCCCGGATGGACAGGGAGCCTATGGCTACACCTTC.